This T cell receptor beta chain stems from a study of identical twins. Overall study results and limits: A lower insertion count was a feature of abundant cord blood beta clonotypes, with no such feature in memory repertoires. Compared with models, monozygotic twins showed more out-of-frame TCR alpha sharing.

V lost 2 bases to trimming and J lost 9 bases, with 13 bases between them. CDR3 length: 13 amino acids. In the case of this clonotype: As yet, its antigen is unknown.

TCRdb re-called the 5' RACE reads with MiXCR, one entry per CDR3 protein. This table holds about 530,000 distinct CDR3 sequences, around 22% found once. This same sample was also part of a study on yellow fever vaccine responses in identical twins. That study reports: Twins reportedly had a vaccine T cell response that seemed partly convergent, partly personalized.

The chain carries TRBV12-3 or TRBV12-4 and TRBJ1-1; perhaps TRBD1 as D (5 bases). Sequenced material: CD4+ T cells sorted from blood. The receptor comes from a woman aged 18 to 35 in good health. CDR3 protein: CASSLSTVDKAFF. The CDR3 DNA follows: TGTGCCAGCAGTTTAAGCACGGTGGACAAAGCTTTCTTT.